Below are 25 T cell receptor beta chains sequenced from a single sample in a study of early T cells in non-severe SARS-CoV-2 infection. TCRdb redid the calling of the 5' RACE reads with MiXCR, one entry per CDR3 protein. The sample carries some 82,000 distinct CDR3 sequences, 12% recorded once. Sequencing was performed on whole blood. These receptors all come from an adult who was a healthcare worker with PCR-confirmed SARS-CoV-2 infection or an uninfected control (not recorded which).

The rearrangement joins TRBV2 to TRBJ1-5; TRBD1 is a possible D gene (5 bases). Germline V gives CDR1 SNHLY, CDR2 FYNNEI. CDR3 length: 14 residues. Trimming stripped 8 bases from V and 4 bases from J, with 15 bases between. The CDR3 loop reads CASSVTVKNQPQHF. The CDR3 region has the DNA TGTGCCAGCTCCGTGACAGTCAAGAATCAGCCCCAGCATTTT.

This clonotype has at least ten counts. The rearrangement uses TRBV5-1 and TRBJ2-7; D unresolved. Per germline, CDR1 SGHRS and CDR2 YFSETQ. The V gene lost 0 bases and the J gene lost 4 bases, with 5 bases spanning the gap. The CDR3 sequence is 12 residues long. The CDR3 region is CASSLEDYEQYF. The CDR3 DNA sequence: TGCGCCAGCAGCTTGGAGGATTACGAGCAGTACTTC.

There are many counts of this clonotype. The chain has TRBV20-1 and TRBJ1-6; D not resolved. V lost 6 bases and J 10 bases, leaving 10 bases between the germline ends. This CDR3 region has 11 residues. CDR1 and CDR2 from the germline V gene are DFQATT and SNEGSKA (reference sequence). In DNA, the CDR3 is TGCAGTGCATCTCTAGGCTCACCCCTCCACTTT. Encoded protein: CSASLGSPLHF.

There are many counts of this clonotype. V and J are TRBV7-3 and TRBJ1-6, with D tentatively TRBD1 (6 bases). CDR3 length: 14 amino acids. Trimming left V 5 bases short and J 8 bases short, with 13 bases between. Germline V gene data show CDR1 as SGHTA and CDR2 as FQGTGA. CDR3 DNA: TGTGCCAGCAGCCTCGGGGGCGGCGATTCACCCCTCCACTTT. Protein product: CASSLGGGDSPLHF.

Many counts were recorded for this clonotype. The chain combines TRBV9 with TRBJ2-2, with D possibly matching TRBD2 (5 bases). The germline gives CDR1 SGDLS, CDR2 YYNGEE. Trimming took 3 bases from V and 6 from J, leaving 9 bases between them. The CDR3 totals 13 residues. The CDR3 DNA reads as TGTGCCAGCAGCGCACTAGAGCCCGGGGAGCTGTTTTTT. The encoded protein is CASSALEPGELFF.

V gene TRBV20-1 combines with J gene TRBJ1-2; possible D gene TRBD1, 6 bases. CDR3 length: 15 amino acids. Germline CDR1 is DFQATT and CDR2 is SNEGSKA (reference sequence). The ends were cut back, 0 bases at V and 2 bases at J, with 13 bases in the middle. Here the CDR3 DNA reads TGCAGTGCTAGAGATCCGGGGGGCGAAAACTATGGCTACACCTTC. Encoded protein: CSARDPGGENYGYTF.

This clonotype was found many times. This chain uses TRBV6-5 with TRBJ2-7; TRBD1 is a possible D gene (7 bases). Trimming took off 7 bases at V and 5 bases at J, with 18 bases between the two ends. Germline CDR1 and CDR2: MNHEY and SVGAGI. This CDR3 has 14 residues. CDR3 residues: CASKAATGRHEQYF. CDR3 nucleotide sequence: TGTGCCAGCAAAGCAGCGACAGGGAGGCACGAGCAGTACTTC.

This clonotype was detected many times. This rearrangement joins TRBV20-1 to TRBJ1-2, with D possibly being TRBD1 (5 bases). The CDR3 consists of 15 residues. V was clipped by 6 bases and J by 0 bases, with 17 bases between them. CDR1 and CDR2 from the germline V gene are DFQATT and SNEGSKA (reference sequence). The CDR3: CSAEDSRYPNYGYTF. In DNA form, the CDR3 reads TGCAGTGCCGAAGACAGCCGCTATCCTAACTATGGCTACACCTTC.

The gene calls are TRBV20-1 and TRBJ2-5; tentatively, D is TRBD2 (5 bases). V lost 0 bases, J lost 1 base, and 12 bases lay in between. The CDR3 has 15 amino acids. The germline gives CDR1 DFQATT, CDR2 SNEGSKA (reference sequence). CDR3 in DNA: TGCAGTGCTAGAGATTTGCGGAGGATCCAAGAGACCCAGTACTTC. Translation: CSARDLRRIQETQYF.

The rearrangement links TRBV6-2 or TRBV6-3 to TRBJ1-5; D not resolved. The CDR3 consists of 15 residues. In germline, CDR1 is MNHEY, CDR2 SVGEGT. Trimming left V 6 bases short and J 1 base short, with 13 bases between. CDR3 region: CASSLTAGSNQPQHF. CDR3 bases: TGTGCCAGCAGCCTGACCGCAGGAAGCAATCAGCCCCAGCATTTT.

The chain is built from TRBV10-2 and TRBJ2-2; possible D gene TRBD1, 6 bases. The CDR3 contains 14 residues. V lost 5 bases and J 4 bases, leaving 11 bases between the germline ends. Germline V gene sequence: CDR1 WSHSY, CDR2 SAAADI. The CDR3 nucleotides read TGCGCCAGCAGTACCCTGGGGGCCACCGGGGAGCTGTTTTTT. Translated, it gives CASSTLGATGELFF.

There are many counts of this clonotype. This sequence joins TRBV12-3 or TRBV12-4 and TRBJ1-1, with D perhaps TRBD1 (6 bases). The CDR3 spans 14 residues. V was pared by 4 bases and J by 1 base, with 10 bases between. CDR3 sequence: CASSSQGSNTEAFF. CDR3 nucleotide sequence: TGTGCCAGCAGTTCACAGGGTTCGAACACTGAAGCTTTCTTT.

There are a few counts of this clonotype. CDR3 amino acids: CASSLEASGGQETQYF. DNA of the CDR3: TGTGCCAGCAGCTTAGAGGCTAGCGGGGGGCAGGAGACCCAGTACTTC. This chain links TRBV11-2 with TRBJ2-5, with 11 bases lining up with TRBD2. There are 16 residues in the CDR3. CDR1 and CDR2 (germline): SGHAT, FQNNGV. V shed 0 bases and J 5 bases; nucleotides not matched to a gene: 5.

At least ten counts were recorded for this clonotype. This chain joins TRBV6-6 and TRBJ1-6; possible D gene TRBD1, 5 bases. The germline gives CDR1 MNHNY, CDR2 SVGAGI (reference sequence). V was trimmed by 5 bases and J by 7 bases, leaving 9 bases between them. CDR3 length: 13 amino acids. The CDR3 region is CASSPGTNSPLHF. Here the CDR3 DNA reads TGTGCCAGCAGTCCGGGGACGAATTCACCCCTCCACTTT.

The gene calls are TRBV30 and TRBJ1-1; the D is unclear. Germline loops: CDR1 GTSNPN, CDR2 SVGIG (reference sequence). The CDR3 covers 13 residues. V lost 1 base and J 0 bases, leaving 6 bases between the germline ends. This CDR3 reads CAWSGRMNTEAFF. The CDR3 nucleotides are TGTGCCTGGAGTGGCCGGATGAACACTGAAGCTTTCTTT.

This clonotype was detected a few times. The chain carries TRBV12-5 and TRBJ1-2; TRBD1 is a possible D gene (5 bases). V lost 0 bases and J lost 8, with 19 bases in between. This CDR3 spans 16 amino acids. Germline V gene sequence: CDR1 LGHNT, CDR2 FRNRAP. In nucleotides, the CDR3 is TGTGCTAGTGGTTTGGTAGGGTCCCGGGGGTTAGCGGGCTACACCTTC. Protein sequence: CASGLVGSRGLAGYTF.

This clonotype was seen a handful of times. CDR3 in amino acids: CASSLAGDWANVLTF. The CDR3 nucleotides read TGCGCCAGCAGCTTGGCCGGGGACTGGGCCAACGTCCTGACTTTC. This rearrangement joins TRBV5-1 to TRBJ2-6, with a possible D match to TRBD2 (6 bases). Germline V CDR1 and CDR2: SGHRS, YFSETQ. CDR3 size: 15 residues. V was trimmed by 0 bases and J by 5 bases, leaving 9 bases between them.

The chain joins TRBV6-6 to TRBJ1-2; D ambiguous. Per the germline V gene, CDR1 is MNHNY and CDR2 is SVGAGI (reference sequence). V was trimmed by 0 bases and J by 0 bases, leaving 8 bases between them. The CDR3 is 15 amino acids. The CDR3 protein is CASSYSPPANYGYTF. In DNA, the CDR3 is TGTGCCAGCAGTTACTCGCCCCCAGCTAACTATGGCTACACCTTC.

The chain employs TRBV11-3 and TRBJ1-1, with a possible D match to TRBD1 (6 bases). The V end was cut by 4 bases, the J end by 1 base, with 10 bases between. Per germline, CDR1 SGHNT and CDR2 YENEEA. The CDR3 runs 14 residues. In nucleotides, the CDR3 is TGTGCCAGCAGCTCCCAGGACAGGAACACTGAAGCTTTCTTT. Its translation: CASSSQDRNTEAFF. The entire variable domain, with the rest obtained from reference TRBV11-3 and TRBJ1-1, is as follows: EAGVVQSPRYKIIEKKQPVAFWCNPISGHNTLYWYLQNLGQGPELLIRYENEEAVDDSQLPKDRFSAERLKGVDSTLKIQPAELGDSAVYLCASSSQDRNTEAFFGQGTRLTVV.

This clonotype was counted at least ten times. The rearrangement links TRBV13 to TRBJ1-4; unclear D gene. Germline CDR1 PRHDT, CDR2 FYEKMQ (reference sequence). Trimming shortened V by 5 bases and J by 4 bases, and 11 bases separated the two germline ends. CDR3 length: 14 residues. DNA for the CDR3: TGTGCCAGCAGCCGGGGTAGATTTAATGAAAAACTGTTTTTT. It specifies CASSRGRFNEKLFF.

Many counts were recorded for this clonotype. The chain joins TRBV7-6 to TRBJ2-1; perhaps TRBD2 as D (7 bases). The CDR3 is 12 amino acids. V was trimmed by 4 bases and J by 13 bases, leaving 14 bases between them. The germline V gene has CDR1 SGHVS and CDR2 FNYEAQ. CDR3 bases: TGTGCCAGCAGCTGGGGAGGGGGACTTCAGTTCTTC. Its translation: CASSWGGGLQFF.

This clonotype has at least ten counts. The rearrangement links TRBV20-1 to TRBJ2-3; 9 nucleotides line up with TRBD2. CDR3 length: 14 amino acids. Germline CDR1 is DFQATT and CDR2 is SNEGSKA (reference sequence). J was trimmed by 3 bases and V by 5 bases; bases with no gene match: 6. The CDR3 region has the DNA TGCAGTGCTCTTAGCGGGAGAGGAACAGATACGCAGTATTTT. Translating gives CSALSGRGTDTQYF.

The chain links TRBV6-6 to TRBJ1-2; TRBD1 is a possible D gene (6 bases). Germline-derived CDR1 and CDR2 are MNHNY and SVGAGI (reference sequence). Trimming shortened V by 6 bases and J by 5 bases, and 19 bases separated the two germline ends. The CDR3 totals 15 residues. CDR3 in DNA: TGTGCCAGCAGCAAGCCGACAGGCGGATCTTATGGCTACACCTTC. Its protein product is CASSKPTGGSYGYTF.

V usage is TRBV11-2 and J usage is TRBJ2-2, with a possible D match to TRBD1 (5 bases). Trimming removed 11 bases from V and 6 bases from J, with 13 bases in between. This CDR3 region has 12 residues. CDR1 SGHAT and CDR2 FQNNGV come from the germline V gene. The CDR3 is CAVDSFPGELFF. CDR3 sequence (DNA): TGTGCCGTCGACAGTTTTCCCGGGGAGCTGTTTTTT.

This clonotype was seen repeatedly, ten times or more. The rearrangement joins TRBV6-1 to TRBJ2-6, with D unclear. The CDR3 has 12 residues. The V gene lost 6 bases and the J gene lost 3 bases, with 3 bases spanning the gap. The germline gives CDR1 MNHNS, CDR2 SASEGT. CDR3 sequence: CASRFGANVLTF. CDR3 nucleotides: TGTGCCAGCAGATTTGGGGCCAACGTCCTGACTTTC.